This T cell receptor beta chain derives from a study of blood T cell repertoires in COVID-19. This clone was detected only a few times. Original data processing: Nucleated cell counts were estimated from reference gene primer amplification. Generated by immunoSEQ multiplex PCR, the TCRdb table keeps only in-frame clones and is missing some. The DNA was the basis for D and trimming; V, J and clone size are from that table. The table lists roughly 260,000 clones, 82% of them singletons. The CDR3 runs 13 residues. V dropped 5 bases and J dropped 0 bases, with 7 bases sitting between them. Germline V gives CDR1 MNHEY, CDR2 SMNVEV (reference sequence).

The origin of this receptor is a woman between 18 and 30 years old with acute or convalescent COVID-19. The chain employs TRBV27 and TRBJ1-2; D call uncertain. Sequenced material: peripheral blood. The CDR3 DNA reads TGTGCCAGCAGTCGGGATACTAACTATGGCTACACCTTC. The encoded protein is CASSRDTNYGYTF.